This TCR beta chain was identified in a study of early T cells in non-severe SARS-CoV-2 infection. On the study more broadly: Investigators sequenced bulk RNA drawn from unsorted whole blood, and chains remained unpaired.

Unique molecular identifiers were affixed to single, distinct cDNA molecules. TCRdb used MiXCR to reprocess the 5' RACE reads, holding one entry per CDR3 protein. Of 65,000 to 95,000 distinct CDR3 sequences listed, more than 4% are singletons. Study-level points and caveats: The VDJdb matching leaned toward anti-spike CD8 responses and overlooked private and CD4 specificities.

The V segment lost 5 bases and the J segment 8 bases; nucleotides outside the gene matches: 9. CDR3 size: 14 residues. Germline V gives CDR1 PRHDT, CDR2 FYEKMQ (reference sequence). This clonotype has a count of ten or more. Its specificity is unknown. The clonotype originates from an adult who was a healthcare worker with PCR-confirmed SARS-CoV-2 infection or an uninfected control (not recorded which). The chain joins TRBV13 to TRBJ2-1, with 7 bases aligning to TRBD2. Sequencing used whole blood, obtained at baseline. CDR3 protein: CASSPRGRVDEQFF. CDR3 nucleotide sequence: TGTGCCAGCAGCCCCCGGGGGAGGGTAGATGAGCAGTTCTTC.